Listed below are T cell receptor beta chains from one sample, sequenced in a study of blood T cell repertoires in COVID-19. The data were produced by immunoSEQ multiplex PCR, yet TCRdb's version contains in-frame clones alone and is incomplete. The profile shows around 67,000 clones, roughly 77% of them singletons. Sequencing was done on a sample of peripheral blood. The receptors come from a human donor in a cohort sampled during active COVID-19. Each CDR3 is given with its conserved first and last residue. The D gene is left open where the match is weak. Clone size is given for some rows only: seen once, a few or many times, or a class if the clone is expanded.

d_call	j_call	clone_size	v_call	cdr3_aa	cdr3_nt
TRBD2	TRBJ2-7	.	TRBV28	CASSSGLAGTQRSEQYF	TGTGCCAGCAGTTCAGGACTAGCGGGAACCCAAAGGTCCGAGCAGTACTTC
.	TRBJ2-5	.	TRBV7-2	CASGRYQETQYF	TGTGCCAGCGGGAGGTATCAAGAGACCCAGTACTTC
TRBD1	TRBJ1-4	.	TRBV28	CASSRGLMGEKLFF	TGTGCCAGCAGCAGGGGGCTTATGGGTGAAAAACTGTTTTTT
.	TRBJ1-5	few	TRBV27	CASSLSTVTKQPQHF	TGTGCCAGCAGTTTATCAACAGTAACCAAGCAGCCCCAGCATTTT
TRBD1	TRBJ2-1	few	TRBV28	CASRQGQAGNEQFF	TGTGCCAGCAGACAGGGACAGGCTGGCAATGAGCAGTTCTTC
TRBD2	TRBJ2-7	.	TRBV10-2	CATLHNWGGEQYF	TGCGCCACCCTGCACAATTGGGGGGGCGAGCAGTACTTC
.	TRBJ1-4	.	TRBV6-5	CASTPGATNEKLFF	TGTGCCAGCACTCCCGGTGCAACTAATGAAAAACTGTTTTTT
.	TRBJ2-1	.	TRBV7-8	CASSSPNYNNEQFF	TGTGCCAGCAGCTCGCCCAACTACAACAATGAGCAGTTCTTC
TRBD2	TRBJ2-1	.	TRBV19	CASSWGTSNNEQFF	TGTGCCAGTAGTTGGGGGACTAGTAACAATGAGCAGTTCTTC
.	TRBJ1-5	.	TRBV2	CATKGSSNQPQHF	TGTGCCACCAAGGGGTCCAGCAATCAGCCCCAGCATTTT
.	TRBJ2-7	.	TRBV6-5	CASRLHHSSYEQYF	TGTGCCAGCAGGTTACACCACAGCTCCTACGAGCAGTACTTC
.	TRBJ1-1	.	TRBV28	CASSLQGLTEAFF	TGTGCCAGCAGTTTACAGGGGCTGACTGAAGCTTTCTTT
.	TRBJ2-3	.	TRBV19	CASSVRDGADTQYF	TGTGCCAGTAGCGTTCGGGATGGAGCAGATACGCAGTATTTT
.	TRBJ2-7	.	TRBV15	CATSGERAGTLGEQYF	TGTGCCACCAGCGGAGAGCGCGCGGGAACCCTCGGTGAGCAGTACTTC
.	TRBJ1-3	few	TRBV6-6	CATGNSGNTIYF	TGTGCCACGGGAAACTCTGGAAACACCATATATTTT
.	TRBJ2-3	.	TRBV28	CASSLLRGRDITDTQYF	TGTGCCAGCAGCCTCCTCCGGGGACGGGACATCACAGATACGCAGTATTTT
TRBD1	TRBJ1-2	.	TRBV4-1	CASSQASGGYGYTF	TGCGCCAGCAGCCAAGCGTCAGGGGGATATGGCTACACCTTC
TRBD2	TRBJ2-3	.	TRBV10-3	CAISGGTSGSDTQYF	TGTGCCATCAGTGGGGGGACTAGCGGCTCAGATACGCAGTATTTT
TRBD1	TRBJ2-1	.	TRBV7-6	CASSLRQGSYNEQFF	TGTGCCAGCAGCTTACGACAGGGGTCCTACAATGAGCAGTTCTTC
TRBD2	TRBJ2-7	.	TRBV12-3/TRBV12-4	CASGGGSSYEQYF	TGTGCCTCCGGGGGGGGTTCCTCCTACGAGCAGTACTTC
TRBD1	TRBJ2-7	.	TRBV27	CASSLEGQGLYEQYF	TGTGCCAGCAGTTTAGAAGGACAGGGTCTCTACGAGCAGTACTTC
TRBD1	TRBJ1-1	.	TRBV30	CAWAGTGDTRNTEAFF	TGTGCCTGGGCTGGGACAGGAGATACCAGGAACACTGAAGCTTTCTTT
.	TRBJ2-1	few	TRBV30	CAWTDRPTYNEQFF	TGTGCCTGGACTGACAGGCCGACTTACAATGAGCAGTTCTTC
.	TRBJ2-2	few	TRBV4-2	CASSQESGGTGELFF	TGTGCCAGCAGCCAAGAGAGTGGCGGGACCGGGGAGCTGTTTTTT
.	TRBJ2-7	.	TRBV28	CASSLTGLLRYEQYF	TGTGCCAGCAGTCTGACAGGCCTCCTTCGCTACGAGCAGTACTTC
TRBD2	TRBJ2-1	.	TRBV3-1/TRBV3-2	CASSPSTSLNNEQFF	TGTGCCAGCAGCCCTTCGACTAGCCTCAACAATGAGCAGTTCTTC
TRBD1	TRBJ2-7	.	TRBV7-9	CASSHRDRAYEQYF	TGTGCCAGCAGCCACCGGGACAGAGCCTACGAGCAGTACTTC
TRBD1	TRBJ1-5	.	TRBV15	CATRETGSGQPQHF	TGTGCCACCAGAGAGACAGGGTCAGGACAGCCCCAGCATTTT
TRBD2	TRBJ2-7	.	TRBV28	CASSPTPPGLAGVFYEQYF	TGTGCCAGCAGTCCTACCCCCCCAGGACTAGCGGGAGTGTTCTACGAGCAGTACTTC
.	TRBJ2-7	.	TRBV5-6	CASSLGTGPYEQYF	TGTGCCAGCAGCTTAGGAACAGGCCCCTACGAGCAGTACTTC
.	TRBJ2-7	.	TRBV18	CASSPKGDEQYF	TGTGCCAGCTCACCAAAGGGGGACGAGCAGTACTTC
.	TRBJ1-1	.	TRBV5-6	CASSDQGAEAFF	TGTGCCAGCAGCGATCAGGGTGCTGAAGCTTTCTTT
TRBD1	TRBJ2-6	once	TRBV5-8	CASSLDRGVRGANVLTF	TGTGCCAGCAGCTTGGACAGGGGGGTCCGGGGGGCCAACGTCCTGACTTTC
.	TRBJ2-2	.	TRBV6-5	CASSYPGAGELFF	TGTGCCAGCAGTTATCCGGGGGCCGGGGAGCTGTTTTTT
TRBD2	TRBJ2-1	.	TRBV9	CASNLGLAGGHPSEQFF	TGTGCCAGCAACCTGGGACTAGCGGGAGGCCACCCCAGTGAGCAGTTCTTC
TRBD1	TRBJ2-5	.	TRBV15	CATSTSTGRETQYF	TGTGCCACCAGCACCTCGACAGGGAGAGAGACCCAGTACTTC
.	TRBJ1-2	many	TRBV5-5	CASSLSTGGYGYTF	TGTGCCAGCAGCTTGTCAACAGGAGGGTATGGCTACACCTTC
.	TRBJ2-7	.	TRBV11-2	CASSLGGGRQVTPYEQYF	TGTGCCAGCAGCTTAGGGGGAGGGCGACAGGTGACACCCTACGAGCAGTACTTC
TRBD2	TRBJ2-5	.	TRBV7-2	CASSPGLAGQETQYF	TGTGCCAGCAGCCCCGGACTAGCGGGCCAAGAGACCCAGTACTTC
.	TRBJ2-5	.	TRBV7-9	CASSLPPQETQYF	TGTGCCAGCAGCTTGCCCCCCCAGGAGACCCAGTACTTC
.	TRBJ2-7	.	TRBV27	CASSLKGDSNYEQYF	TGTGCCAGCAGTTTAAAGGGCGACAGCAACTACGAGCAGTACTTC
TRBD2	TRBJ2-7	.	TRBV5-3	CARSPGGGADHSYEQYF	TGTGCCAGAAGCCCTGGCGGGGGGGCGGACCACTCCTACGAGCAGTACTTC
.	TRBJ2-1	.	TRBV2	CASSGAGNEQFF	TGTGCCAGCAGTGGTGCGGGGAATGAGCAGTTCTTC
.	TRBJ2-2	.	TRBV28	CASSFQGLGTGELFF	TGTGCCAGCAGTTTCCAGGGGTTGGGGACCGGGGAGCTGTTTTTT
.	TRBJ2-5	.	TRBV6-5	CASMRGLGETQYF	TGTGCCAGCATGAGGGGACTGGGGGAGACCCAGTACTTC
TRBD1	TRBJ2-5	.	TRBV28	CASRSRDRETQYF	TGTGCCAGCAGAAGCCGGGACAGGGAGACCCAGTACTTC
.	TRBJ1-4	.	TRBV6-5	CASTPGATNEKLFF	TGTGCCAGCACCCCAGGGGCAACTAATGAAAAACTGTTTTTT
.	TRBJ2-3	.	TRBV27	CASRPWDFTDTQYF	TGTGCCAGCAGACCGTGGGACTTCACAGATACGCAGTATTTT
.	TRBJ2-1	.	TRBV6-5	CASSRRGYNEQFF	TGTGCCAGCAGTCGCCGGGGATACAATGAGCAGTTCTTC
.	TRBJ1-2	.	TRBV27	CASSFKAMESNGYTF	TGTGCCAGCAGTTTTAAGGCTATGGAGAGCAATGGCTACACCTTC
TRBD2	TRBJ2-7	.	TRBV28	CASTSSGSFHEQYF	TGTGCCAGCACCTCTAGCGGGAGTTTCCACGAGCAGTACTTC
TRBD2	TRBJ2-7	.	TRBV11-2	CASSLSTSGRAYEQYF	TGTGCCAGCAGCTTATCGACTAGCGGGAGGGCTTACGAGCAGTACTTC
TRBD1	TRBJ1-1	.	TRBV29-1	CSVRTGVNTEAFF	TGCAGCGTTCGGACAGGGGTGAACACTGAAGCTTTCTTT
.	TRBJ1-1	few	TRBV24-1	CATSDGEKAFF	TGTGCCACCAGTGACGGAGAGAAGGCTTTCTTT
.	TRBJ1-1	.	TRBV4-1	CASSQTSWGRSFF	TGCGCCAGCAGCCAAACCAGCTGGGGGAGGTCATTCTTT
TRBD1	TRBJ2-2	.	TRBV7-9	CASSQGQGFYTGELFF	TGTGCCAGCAGCCAAGGACAGGGGTTTTACACCGGGGAGCTGTTTTTT